Detailed here is one T cell receptor beta chain. The sample originates from a study of T-cell memory formation after mild COVID-19. The CDR3 covers 15 residues. Germline assignment: CDR1 MNHEY and CDR2 SVGAGI. V was clipped by 10 bases and J by 9 bases; unmatched bases: 14. Amplification by 5'RACE using constant-segment primers produced TCR alpha and TCR beta cDNA libraries that carried sample barcodes and UMIs. TCRdb re-derived calls from the 5' RACE reads in MiXCR, one entry per CDR3 protein. The sample has around 340,000 distinct CDR3 sequences; roughly 13% are singletons. The clonotype was recovered from a man younger than 30 who had mild COVID-19 (a few samples of this study predate the infection). Cell type and time point are not known. The sequenced material came from PBMCs or a T cell subset sorted from them (not recorded which). This sequence joins TRBV6-5 and TRBJ1-5; 11 bases fit TRBD1. The CDR3 DNA reads as TGTGCCACAGGTGATCCGGGACAGGGGGTAGGGCCCCAGCATTTT. It yields the protein CATGDPGQGVGPQHF.